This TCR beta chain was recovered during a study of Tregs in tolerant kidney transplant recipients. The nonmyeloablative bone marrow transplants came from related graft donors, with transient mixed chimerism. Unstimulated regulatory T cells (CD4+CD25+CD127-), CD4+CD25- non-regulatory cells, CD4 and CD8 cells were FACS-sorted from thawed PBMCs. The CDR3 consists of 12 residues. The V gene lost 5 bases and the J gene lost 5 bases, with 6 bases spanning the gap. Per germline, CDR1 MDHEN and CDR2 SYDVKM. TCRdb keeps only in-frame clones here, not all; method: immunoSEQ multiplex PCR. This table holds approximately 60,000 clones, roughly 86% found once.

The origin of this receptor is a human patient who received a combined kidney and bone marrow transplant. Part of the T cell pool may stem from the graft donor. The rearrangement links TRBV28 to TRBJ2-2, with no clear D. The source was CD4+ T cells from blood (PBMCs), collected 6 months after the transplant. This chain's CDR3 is CASSTQTGELFF. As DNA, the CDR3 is TGTGCCAGCAGTACACAAACCGGGGAGCTGTTTTTT.